A single sample is the source of the 30 T cell receptor beta chains below, sequenced in a study of CD8+CD57+ T cells in acquired aplastic anemia. It was patients with CD8+CD57+ cell expansion by flow cytometry who were chosen for sequencing. Genomic DNA was employed as the template in profiling TCR beta VDJ and CDR3. TCRdb reprocessed the reads with MiXCR, giving one entry per CDR3 protein. The sample includes roughly 180,000 distinct CDR3 sequences, about 60% seen only once; the top ten take approximately 40%. Sequencing was done on a sample of sorted CD4+, CD8+, or CD8+CD57+ T cells (not recorded which) from PBMCs. Every receptor here comes from a human donor with aplastic anemia.

The chain combines TRBV10-2 with TRBJ2-7; 9 bases are a match to TRBD1. The CDR3 loop spans 14 amino acids. J gave up 2 bases and V 6 bases, and 5 bases lay outside the gene matches. CDR1 is WSHSY and CDR2 is SAAADI in the germline V gene. CDR3 amino acids: CASRTGQGTYEQYF. DNA for the CDR3: TGCGCCAGCAGAACGGGACAGGGAACCTACGAGCAGTACTTC.

This chain connects TRBV12-5 to TRBJ1-5; D ambiguous. This CDR3 is built from 12 residues. Between the trimmed V and J ends, which lost 3 bases and 6 bases, there was a span of 6 bases. Germline V lookup: CDR1 LGHNT, CDR2 FRNRAP. The CDR3 sequence: CASGFLGQPQHF. CDR3 coding DNA: TGTGCTAGTGGTTTCCTGGGTCAGCCCCAGCATTTT.

A few counts support this clonotype. The chain is built from TRBV2 and TRBJ2-7; possibly TRBD1 for D (5 bases). Germline-derived CDR1 and CDR2 are SNHLY and FYNNEI. CDR3 length: 13 amino acids. The V gene lost 4 bases and the J gene lost 2 bases, with 9 bases spanning the gap. Written as DNA, the CDR3 is TGTGCCAGCAGTGTGGGGCCTACCTACGAGCAGTACTTC. It translates to CASSVGPTYEQYF.

V usage is TRBV12-3 or TRBV12-4 and J usage is TRBJ2-5; TRBD2 might be the D (5 bases). This CDR3 is 12 amino acids long. The V gene lost 2 bases and the J gene lost 9 bases, with 10 bases spanning the gap. The CDR3 bases are TGTGCCAGCAGTTTAAGAGGGAGTGCCCAGTACTTC. This translates into CASSLRGSAQYF.

J is TRBJ2-2 and V is TRBV7-2, with 8 bases identical to TRBD2. The CDR3 consists of 18 residues. The V and J ends lost 5 bases and 2 bases, in that order; junction bases with no gene match: 13. The germline gives CDR1 SGHTA, CDR2 FQGNSA. The DNA for the CDR3 is TGTGCCAGCAGCCCGCACCCGGGGCTAGCGGGCAACACCGGGGAGCTGTTTTTT. Amino acid sequence: CASSPHPGLAGNTGELFF.

This clonotype appeared a few times. The chain is built from TRBV7-8 and TRBJ1-2; perhaps TRBD1 as D (6 bases). Per the germline V gene, CDR1 is SGHVS and CDR2 is FQNEAQ. The CDR3 runs 13 residues. Trimming shortened V by 1 base and J by 11 bases, and 14 bases separated the two germline ends. The DNA for the CDR3 is TGTGCCAGCAGCTTAGGCGTTACACAGGGATACACCTTC. Residues: CASSLGVTQGYTF.

This chain uses TRBV24-1 with TRBJ2-7; 9 bases match TRBD2. The CDR3 is made up of 13 amino acids. Per the germline V gene, CDR1 is KGHDR and CDR2 is SFDVKD. Trimming cost V 6 bases and J 3 bases; bases outside gene matches: 2. The CDR3 DNA follows: TGTGCCACCAGTTCTAGCGGGAACTACGAGCAGTACTTC. Its translation: CATSSSGNYEQYF.

The chain has TRBV15 and TRBJ1-1, with D hard to call. Deletions cut 2 bases from V and 2 bases from J, with 6 bases between. Looked up from germline, CDR1 is LNHNV and CDR2 is YYDKDF (reference sequence). CDR3 length: 13 amino acids. The CDR3 bases are TGTGCCACCAGCAGACAGCTAAACACTGAAGCTTTCTTT. It encodes CATSRQLNTEAFF. Complete variable domain (other parts from reference TRBV15 and TRBJ1-1): DAMVIQNPRYQVTQFGKPVTLSCSQTLNHNVMYWYQQKSSQAPKLLFHYYDKDFNNEADTPDNFQSRRPNTSFCFLDIRSPGLGDTAMYLCATSRQLNTEAFFGQGTRLTVV.

This clonotype was observed a few times. The chain links TRBV2 to TRBJ1-5; D is ambiguous. The CDR3 runs 13 residues. Trimming left V 2 bases short and J 4 bases short, with 6 bases between. Germline-derived CDR1 and CDR2 are SNHLY and FYNNEI. The CDR3 DNA is TGTGCCAGCAGTGAAATGGGGAATCAGCCCCAGCATTTT. Its translation: CASSEMGNQPQHF.

At least ten counts were recorded for this clonotype. The genes are TRBV5-1 and TRBJ2-3; D tentatively fits TRBD1 or TRBD2 (6 bases each). Germline lookup yields CDR1 SGHRS and CDR2 YFSETQ. The length of the CDR3 is 14 residues. Deletions cut 0 bases from V and 5 bases from J, with 10 bases between. In nucleotides, the CDR3 is TGCGCCAGCAGCTTGGACGGGGGCGTAGATACGCAGTATTTT. Protein sequence: CASSLDGGVDTQYF.

J is TRBJ2-7 and V is TRBV7-8; unclear D gene. V shed 6 bases and J shed 0 bases, with 12 bases lying between them. This CDR3 is built from 14 residues. CDR1 SGHVS and CDR2 FQNEAQ come from the germline V gene. The CDR3 region has the DNA TGTGCCAGCAGTCGCCCAGGCCGCTCCTACGAGCAGTACTTC. Translation: CASSRPGRSYEQYF.

This rearrangement joins TRBV10-3 to TRBJ1-2, with a tentative D call TRBD1 (5 bases). CDR3 length: 14 residues. Per germline, CDR1 ENHRY and CDR2 SYGVKD. Trimming cost V 0 bases and J 7 bases, with 12 bases left between them. CDR3 in DNA: TGTGCCATCAGTGAGTCGCGGCAGGGTGCTGGCTACACCTTC. Translation: CAISESRQGAGYTF.

The chain couples TRBV7-2 to TRBJ2-7, with D tentatively TRBD1 or TRBD2 (6 bases each). Germline CDR1 and CDR2: SGHTA and FQGNSA. Trimming pared 0 bases from V and 3 bases from J, leaving 12 bases between. The CDR3 spans 15 residues. Here the CDR3 reads CASSLAVGGVYEQYF. The CDR3 DNA is TGTGCCAGCAGCTTAGCGGTCGGGGGCGTCTACGAGCAGTACTTC.

This clonotype has ten or more counts. The rearrangement uses TRBV9 and TRBJ2-3; TRBD2 matches 12 bases. The length of the CDR3 is 19 residues. Trimming at V came to 3 bases and at J to 5 bases, leaving 16 bases not matched to a gene. The germline V gene encodes CDR1 SGDLS and CDR2 YYNGEE. Here the CDR3 reads CASSGEDLAGGFILDTQYF. For the CDR3, the DNA is TGTGCCAGCAGCGGAGAGGACCTAGCGGGGGGGTTTATATTAGATACGCAGTATTTT.

The rearrangement links TRBV7-3 to TRBJ1-2, with TRBD1 matching over 8 bases. There are 14 residues in the CDR3. Germline V gene lookup returns CDR1 SGHTA and CDR2 FQGTGA. The V and J ends lost 3 bases and 7 bases, in that order; junction bases with no gene match: 7. CDR3 in amino acids: CASSLNSDRGGYTF. The CDR3, as DNA: TGTGCCAGCAGCTTGAATTCCGACAGGGGTGGCTACACCTTC.

The rearrangement links TRBV10-3 to TRBJ1-1; 8 nucleotides align to TRBD1. Germline lookup yields CDR1 ENHRY and CDR2 SYGVKD. The V and J ends lost 6 bases and 1 base, in that order; junction bases with no gene match: 4. The length of the CDR3 is 14 residues. DNA of the CDR3: TGTGCCATCAGCGCGGGGACAGGGAACACTGAAGCTTTCTTT. It encodes CAISAGTGNTEAFF.

The rearrangement links TRBV5-5 to TRBJ2-1; unclear D gene. V was trimmed by 0 bases and J by 9 bases, leaving 10 bases between them. CDR1 is SGHKS and CDR2 is YYEKEE in the germline V gene (reference sequence). The CDR3 is made up of 13 amino acids. CDR3 in amino acids: CASSLGQTREQFF. The CDR3 nucleotides are TGTGCCAGCAGCTTGGGGCAGACGCGTGAGCAGTTCTTC.

The sample holds a few counts of this clonotype. This sequence joins TRBV4-2 and TRBJ2-7; 7 nucleotides agree with TRBD1. V shed 7 bases and J 3 bases; nucleotides not matched to a gene: 0. Germline V gives CDR1 LGHNA, CDR2 YNFKEQ. The CDR3 totals 11 residues. The CDR3 DNA reads TGTGCCAGCACAGGGGGCTACGAGCAGTACTTC. Residues: CASTGGYEQYF.

Of note for this clonotype: Without the conserved terminal phenylalanine or tryptophan, this CDR3 likely stems from a read error. The rearrangement links TRBV25-1 to TRBJ2-5; D ambiguous. Between the trimmed V and J ends, which lost 3 bases and 8 bases, there was a span of 16 bases. This CDR3 region has 14 residues. CDR1 and CDR2 (germline): MGHDK, SYGVNS. CDR3 nucleotides: TGTGCCAGCAGTGATGACCTTAGCCCAGAAACCCAGTACCTC. It codes for CASSDDLSPETQYL.

This clonotype appeared a few times. This CDR3 is CASTGDFYNEQFF. For the CDR3, the DNA is TGTGCCAGCACCGGGGACTTTTACAATGAGCAGTTCTTC. The chain has TRBV6-5 and TRBJ2-1; D is possibly TRBD2 (6 bases). Trimming stripped 7 bases from V and 4 bases from J, with 11 bases between. The CDR3 has 13 amino acids. The germline gives CDR1 MNHEY, CDR2 SVGAGI.

This clonotype showed up many times. The genes are TRBV11-2 and TRBJ2-7, with unresolved D. The length of the CDR3 is 16 residues. In germline, CDR1 is SGHAT, CDR2 FQNNGV. V was shortened by 1 base and J by 5 bases, with 18 bases between the two germline ends. CDR3 nucleotide sequence: TGTGCCAGCAGCTTAGGACACCTTCCCCCTCTGGACGAGCAGTACTTC. The encoded protein is CASSLGHLPPLDEQYF.

This clonotype was seen at least ten times. The gene calls are TRBV20-1 and TRBJ2-7; D is uncertain. V lost 0 bases and J lost 4, with 4 bases in between. Germline values: CDR1 DFQATT, CDR2 SNEGSKA (reference sequence). This CDR3 has 11 amino acids. CDR3 residues: CSAREGYEQYF. The DNA for the CDR3 is TGCAGTGCTAGAGAGGGTTACGAGCAGTACTTC.

The chain employs TRBV29-1 and TRBJ2-7; D is unclear. From germline, CDR1 is SQVTM and CDR2 ANQGSEA. V dropped 5 bases and J dropped 0 bases, with 8 bases sitting between them. This CDR3 contains 12 residues. CDR3 nucleotide sequence: TGCAGCGTTTCCTCGAGCTCCTACGAGCAGTACTTC. Protein sequence: CSVSSSSYEQYF.

The chain has TRBV9 and TRBJ1-1, with D possibly matching TRBD1 (5 bases). In germline, CDR1 is SGDLS, CDR2 YYNGEE. The germline V and J ends were trimmed by 4 bases and 6 bases, with 16 bases remaining between them. The CDR3 extends over 14 amino acids. The CDR3 is CASSPGPGRAEAFF. As DNA, the CDR3 is TGTGCCAGCAGCCCGGGACCGGGTAGGGCTGAAGCTTTCTTT.

Ten or more counts support this clonotype. J is TRBJ1-4 and V is TRBV7-2; D possibly corresponds to TRBD1 (5 bases). This CDR3 is built from 14 residues. Germline V gene lookup returns CDR1 SGHTA and CDR2 FQGNSA. Trimming removed 5 bases from V and 6 bases from J, with 13 bases in between. In DNA, the CDR3 is TGTGCCAGCAGCCCGGGGGGGGGATATGAAAAACTGTTTTTT. Its translation: CASSPGGGYEKLFF.

Turning to this clonotype: Since no conserved phenylalanine or tryptophan closes the CDR3, a read error is the likely cause. V is TRBV10-3 and J is TRBJ2-3, with D maybe TRBD1 (5 bases). Trimming removed 6 bases from V and 2 bases from J, with 15 bases in between. Per the germline V gene, CDR1 is ENHRY and CDR2 is SYGVKD. The CDR3 is made up of 15 amino acids. The chain's CDR3 is CAISWGGLNTDTQYS. In nucleotides, the CDR3 is TGTGCCATCAGCTGGGGCGGCCTGAACACAGATACGCAGTATTCT.

V gene TRBV15 combines with J gene TRBJ2-6; D uncertain. The length of the CDR3 is 15 residues. Trimming took off 0 bases at V and 3 bases at J, with 6 bases between the two ends. Per the germline V gene, CDR1 is LNHNV and CDR2 is YYDKDF (reference sequence). CDR3 residues: CATSRDKSGANVLTF. The CDR3 DNA reads TGTGCCACCAGCAGAGATAAAAGTGGGGCCAACGTCCTGACTTTC.

DNA of the CDR3: TGCAGTGCTGTGAGGGGGACTAGCAACGAGCAGTACTTC. Encoded protein: CSAVRGTSNEQYF. The chain links TRBV20-1 to TRBJ2-7; 9 positions match TRBD2. CDR1 DFQATT and CDR2 SNEGSKA come from the germline V gene (reference sequence). V shed 5 bases and J 5 bases; nucleotides not matched to a gene: 7. This CDR3 has 13 residues.

The rearrangement uses TRBV14 and TRBJ2-7; TRBD1 agrees at 8 bases. J lost 7 bases, V lost 4 bases, and 9 bases had no gene match. Germline V lookup: CDR1 SGHDN, CDR2 FVKESK. The CDR3 spans 14 residues. The CDR3 sequence is CASSPSDRVGEQYF. In nucleotides, the CDR3 is TGTGCCAGCAGCCCCTCGGACAGGGTGGGGGAGCAGTACTTC. The full variable domain, with the rest looked up from reference TRBV14 and TRBJ2-7, is EAGVTQFPSHSVIEKGQTVTLRCDPISGHDNLYWYRRVMGKEIKFLLHFVKESKQDESGMPNNRFLAERTGGTYSTLKVQPAELEDSGVYFCASSPSDRVGEQYFGPGTRLTVT.

This chain uses TRBV9 with TRBJ2-7, with 11 bases lining up with TRBD2. Germline CDR1 is SGDLS and CDR2 is YYNGEE. The V gene end was trimmed by 4 bases and the J gene end by 2 bases; junction bases not matched to a gene: 8. The CDR3 has 16 amino acids. CDR3 sequence (DNA): TGTGCCAGCAGCCCGGGTAGCGGGAGGGCAACCTACGAGCAGTACTTC. It translates to CASSPGSGRATYEQYF.